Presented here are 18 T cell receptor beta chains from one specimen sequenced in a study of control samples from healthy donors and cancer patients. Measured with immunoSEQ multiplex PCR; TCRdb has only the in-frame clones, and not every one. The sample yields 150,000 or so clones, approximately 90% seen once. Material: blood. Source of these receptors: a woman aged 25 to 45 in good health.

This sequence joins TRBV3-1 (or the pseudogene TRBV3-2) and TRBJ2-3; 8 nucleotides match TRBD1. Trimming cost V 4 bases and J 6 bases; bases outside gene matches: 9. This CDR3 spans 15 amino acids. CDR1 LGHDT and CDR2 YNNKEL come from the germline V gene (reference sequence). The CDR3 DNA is TGTGCCAGCAGCCCTATGACAGGGGTTTCCGATACGCAGTATTTT. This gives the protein CASSPMTGVSDTQYF.

CDR3 sequence (DNA): TGTGCCAGCAGCGTAGGGAATGGTAGGGCAACTAATGAAAAACTGTTTTTT. Its protein is CASSVGNGRATNEKLFF. The rearrangement links TRBV9 to TRBJ1-4; no firm D call. V gave up 0 bases and J gave up 0 bases, with 12 bases separating them. The CDR3 length is 17 residues. Germline V CDR1 and CDR2: SGDLS, YYNGEE.

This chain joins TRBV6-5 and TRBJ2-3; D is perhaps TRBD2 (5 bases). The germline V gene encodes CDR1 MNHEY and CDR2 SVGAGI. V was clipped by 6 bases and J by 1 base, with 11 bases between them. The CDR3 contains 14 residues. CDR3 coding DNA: TGTGCCAGCAGGCCCTCCGGGGGCACAGATACGCAGTATTTT. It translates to CASRPSGGTDTQYF.

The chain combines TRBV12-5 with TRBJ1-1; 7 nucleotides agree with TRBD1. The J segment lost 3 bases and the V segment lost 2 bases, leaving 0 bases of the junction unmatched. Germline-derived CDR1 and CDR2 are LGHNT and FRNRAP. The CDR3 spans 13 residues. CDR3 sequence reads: CASGLTGDTEAFF. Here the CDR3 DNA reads TGTGCTAGTGGTTTGACAGGGGACACTGAAGCTTTCTTT.

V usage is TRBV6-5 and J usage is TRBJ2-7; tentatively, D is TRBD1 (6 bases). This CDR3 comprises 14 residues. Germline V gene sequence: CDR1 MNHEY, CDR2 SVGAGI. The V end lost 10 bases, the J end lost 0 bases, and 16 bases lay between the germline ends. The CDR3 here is CATLDSTSSYEQYF. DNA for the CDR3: TGTGCCACGTTGGACAGTACGAGCTCCTACGAGCAGTACTTC.

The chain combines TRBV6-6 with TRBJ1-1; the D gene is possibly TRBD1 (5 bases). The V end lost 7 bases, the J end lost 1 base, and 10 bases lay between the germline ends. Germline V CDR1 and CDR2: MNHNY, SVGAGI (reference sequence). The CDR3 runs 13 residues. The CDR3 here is CASKGTENTEAFF. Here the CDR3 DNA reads TGTGCCAGCAAAGGGACGGAGAACACTGAAGCTTTCTTT.

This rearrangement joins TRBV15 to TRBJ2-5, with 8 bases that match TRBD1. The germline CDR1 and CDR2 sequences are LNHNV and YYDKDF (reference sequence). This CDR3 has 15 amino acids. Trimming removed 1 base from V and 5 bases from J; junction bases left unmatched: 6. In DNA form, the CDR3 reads TGTGCCACCAGCAGAGTTGACAGGGGTAGGGAGACCCAGTACTTC. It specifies CATSRVDRGRETQYF.

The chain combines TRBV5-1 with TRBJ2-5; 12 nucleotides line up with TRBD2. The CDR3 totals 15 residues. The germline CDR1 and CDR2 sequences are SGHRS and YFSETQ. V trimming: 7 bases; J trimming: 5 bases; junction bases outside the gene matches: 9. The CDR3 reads CASGRLAGAGETQYF. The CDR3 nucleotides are TGCGCCAGCGGAAGACTAGCGGGAGCTGGTGAGACCCAGTACTTC. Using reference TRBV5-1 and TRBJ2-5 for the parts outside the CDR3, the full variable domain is KAGVTQTPRYLIKTRGQQVTLSCSPISGHRSVSWYQQTPGQGLQFLFEYFSETQRNKGNFPGRFSGRQFSNSRSEMNVSTLELGDSALYLCASGRLAGAGETQYFGPGTRLLVL.

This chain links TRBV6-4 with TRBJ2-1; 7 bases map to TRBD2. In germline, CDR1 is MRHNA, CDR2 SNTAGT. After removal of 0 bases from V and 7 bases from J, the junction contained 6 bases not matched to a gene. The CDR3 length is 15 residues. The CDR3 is CASSDSKGGPNEQFF. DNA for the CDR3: TGTGCCAGCAGTGACTCGAAGGGAGGGCCAAATGAGCAGTTCTTC.

CDR3 residues: CASAEVLTPDTQYF. CDR3 bases: TGTGCCAGCGCGGAAGTACTAACCCCAGATACGCAGTATTTT. The J gene is TRBJ2-3, the V gene TRBV6-6, with D uncertain. The CDR3 loop spans 14 amino acids. Germline CDR1 and CDR2: MNHNY and SVGAGI (reference sequence). Trimming stripped 8 bases from V and 4 bases from J, with 16 bases between.

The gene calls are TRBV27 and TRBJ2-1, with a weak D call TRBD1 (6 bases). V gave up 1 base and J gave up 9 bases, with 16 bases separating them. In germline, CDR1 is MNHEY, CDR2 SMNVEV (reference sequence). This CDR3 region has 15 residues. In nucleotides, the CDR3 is TGTGCCAGCAGTTTATTGAGTGGGGGCGTAGGTGAGCAGTTCTTC. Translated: CASSLLSGGVGEQFF.

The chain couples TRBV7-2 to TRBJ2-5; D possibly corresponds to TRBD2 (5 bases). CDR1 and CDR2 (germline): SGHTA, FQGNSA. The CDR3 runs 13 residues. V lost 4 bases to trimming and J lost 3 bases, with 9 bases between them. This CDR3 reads CASSSTTEETQYF. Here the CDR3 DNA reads TGTGCCAGCAGCTCGACTACGGAAGAGACCCAGTACTTC.

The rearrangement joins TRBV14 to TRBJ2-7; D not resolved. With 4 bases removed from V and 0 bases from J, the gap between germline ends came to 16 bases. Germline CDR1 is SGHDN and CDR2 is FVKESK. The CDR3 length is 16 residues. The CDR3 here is CASSRLRAPDSYEQYF. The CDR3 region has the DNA TGTGCCAGCAGCCGCCTCCGCGCCCCTGACTCCTACGAGCAGTACTTC.

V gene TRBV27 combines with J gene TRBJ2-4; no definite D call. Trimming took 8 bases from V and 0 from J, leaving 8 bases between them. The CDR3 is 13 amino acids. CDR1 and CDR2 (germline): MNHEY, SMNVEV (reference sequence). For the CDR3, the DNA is TGTGCCAGCGTAGAGCTAGCCAAAAACATTCAGTACTTC. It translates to CASVELAKNIQYF.

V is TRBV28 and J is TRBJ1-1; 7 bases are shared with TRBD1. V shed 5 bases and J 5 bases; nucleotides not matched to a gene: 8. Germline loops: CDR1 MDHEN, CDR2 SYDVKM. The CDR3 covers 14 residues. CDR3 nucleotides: TGTGCCAGCAGTCACCGACAGGGTGATACTGAAGCTTTCTTT. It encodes CASSHRQGDTEAFF. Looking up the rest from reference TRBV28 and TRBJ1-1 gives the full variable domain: DVKVTQSSRYLVKRTGEKVFLECVQDMDHENMFWYRQDPGLGLRLIYFSYDVKMKEKGDIPEGYSVSREKKERFSLILESASTNQTSMYLCASSHRQGDTEAFFGQGTRLTVV.

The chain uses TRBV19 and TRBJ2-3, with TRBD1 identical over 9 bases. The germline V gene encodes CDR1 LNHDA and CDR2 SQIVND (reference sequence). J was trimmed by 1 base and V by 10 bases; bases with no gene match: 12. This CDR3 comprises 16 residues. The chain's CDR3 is CATAQQGAIGTDTQYF. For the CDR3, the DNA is TGTGCCACCGCACAACAGGGGGCTATAGGCACAGATACGCAGTATTTT. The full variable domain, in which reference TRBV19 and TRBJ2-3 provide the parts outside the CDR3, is DGGITQSPKYLFRKEGQNVTLSCEQNLNHDAMYWYRQDPGQGLRLIYYSQIVNDFQKGDIAEGYSVSREKKESFPLTVTSAQKNPTAFYLCATAQQGAIGTDTQYFGPGTRLTVL.

DNA of the CDR3: TGTGCCAGCAGCTTTATCCGTACCGAGCAGTACTTC. This codes for CASSFIRTEQYF. The V call is TRBV7-9, the J call TRBJ2-7; unclear D gene. Germline CDR1 SEHNR, CDR2 FQNEAQ (reference sequence). The CDR3 length is 12 residues. Trimming removed 3 bases at V and 6 bases at J, with 9 bases between. The entire variable domain, with the rest obtained from reference TRBV7-9 and TRBJ2-7, is as follows: DTGVSQNPRHKITKRGQNVTFRCDPISEHNRLYWYRQTLGQGPEFLTYFQNEAQLEKSRLLSDRFSAERPKGSFSTLEIQRTEQGDSAMYLCASSFIRTEQYFGPGTRLTVT.

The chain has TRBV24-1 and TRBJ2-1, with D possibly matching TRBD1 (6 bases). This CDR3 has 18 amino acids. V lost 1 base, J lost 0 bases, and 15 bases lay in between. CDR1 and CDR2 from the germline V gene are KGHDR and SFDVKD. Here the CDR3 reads CATSDLWSGAGSYNEQFF. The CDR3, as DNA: TGTGCCACCAGTGATTTATGGTCAGGGGCAGGCTCCTACAATGAGCAGTTCTTC.